One sample yielded the 10 T cell receptor beta chains listed below, sequenced in a study of blood T cell repertoires in COVID-19. Produced via immunoSEQ multiplex PCR; TCRdb's table is partial and in-frame only. The data contain 160,000 or so clones, around 83% of them singletons. Sequenced sample: peripheral blood. These receptors were taken from a man aged 65 to 85 who had recovered from COVID-19.

V usage is TRBV19 and J usage is TRBJ2-2; tentatively, D is TRBD1 (5 bases). The CDR3 loop spans 15 amino acids. Germline V gives CDR1 LNHDA, CDR2 SQIVND (reference sequence). V was shortened by 7 bases and J by 6 bases, with 18 bases between the two germline ends. The CDR3 nucleotides are TGTGCCAGTACTCCCTATGAGGCAGGGTCCGGGGAGCTGTTTTTT. It translates to CASTPYEAGSGELFF. The full variable domain, its missing parts supplied by reference TRBV19 and TRBJ2-2, is DGGITQSPKYLFRKEGQNVTLSCEQNLNHDAMYWYRQDPGQGLRLIYYSQIVNDFQKGDIAEGYSVSREKKESFPLTVTSAQKNPTAFYLCASTPYEAGSGELFFGEGSRLTVL.

This clone was recorded a few times. The CDR3, as DNA: TGTGCCAGCAGCTTCGTAGCGGGAGAGAGAGGCTACGAGCAGTACTTC. Encoded protein: CASSFVAGERGYEQYF. This chain joins TRBV7-2 and TRBJ2-7, with 9 bases identical to TRBD2. CDR1 and CDR2 (germline): SGHTA, FQGNSA. The CDR3 length is 16 residues. The V and J ends lost 3 bases and 3 bases, in that order; junction bases with no gene match: 9.

This clone occurred once. V gene TRBV5-4 combines with J gene TRBJ2-2, with 9 bases matching TRBD2. The V gene's germline CDR1 is SGHNT and CDR2 YYREEE (reference sequence). Trimming at V came to 4 bases and at J to 4 bases, leaving 8 bases not matched to a gene. The CDR3 totals 16 residues. CDR3 in DNA: TGTGCCAGCAGCCTAGCTAGCGGGGCGGGCACCGGGGAGCTGTTTTTT. It is translated as CASSLASGAGTGELFF.

The chain combines TRBV2 with TRBJ2-7; 12 positions match TRBD2. The CDR3 covers 16 residues. Trimming cost V 6 bases and J 1 base; bases outside gene matches: 7. CDR1 is SNHLY and CDR2 is FYNNEI in the germline V gene. CDR3 residues: CASRGGTSGRSYEQYF. The CDR3 nucleotides are TGTGCCAGCAGGGGTGGGACTAGCGGGCGTTCCTACGAGCAGTACTTC.

The chain is built from TRBV24-1 and TRBJ2-3; the D gene is possibly TRBD2 (5 bases). V was cut by 4 bases and J by 5 bases, with 15 bases left in between. Germline V gene lookup returns CDR1 KGHDR and CDR2 SFDVKD. The CDR3 loop spans 15 amino acids. The CDR3: CATSDEGSDGDTQYF. CDR3 in DNA: TGTGCCACCAGTGACGAAGGGAGCGATGGAGATACGCAGTATTTT.

This clone came up a few times. The rearrangement links TRBV6-1 to TRBJ2-7; the match to TRBD2 covers 9 bases. Germline CDR1 and CDR2: MNHNS and SASEGT. The trim removed 2 bases at V and 2 bases at J, leaving 4 bases unmatched. CDR3 length equals 15 residues. In nucleotides, the CDR3 is TGTGCCAGCAGTGAAAGCCTAGCGGGGCCCTACGAGCAGTACTTC. This codes for CASSESLAGPYEQYF.

The CDR3 nucleotides read TGTGCCAGCTCACCACCCGGGACAGGGGGCAGGTACGAGCAGTACTTC. The encoded protein is CASSPPGTGGRYEQYF. The chain recombines TRBV18 with TRBJ2-7; 12 bases are shared with TRBD1. With 0 bases clipped from V and 4 bases from J, the junction kept 4 bases outside the gene matches. The CDR3 spans 16 residues. Germline V lookup: CDR1 KGHSH, CDR2 LQKENI.

CDR3 in amino acids: CASSQLPYRGGEAFF. The CDR3 bases are TGTGCCAGCAGCCAACTCCCGTATCGGGGGGGTGAAGCTTTCTTT. The rearrangement links TRBV7-2 to TRBJ1-1, with a weak D call TRBD1 (5 bases). Looked up from germline, CDR1 is SGHTA and CDR2 is FQGNSA. The CDR3 runs to 15 residues. Trimming pared 5 bases from V and 7 bases from J, leaving 20 bases between.

This sequence joins TRBV19 and TRBJ2-3; D is uncertain. The germline CDR1 and CDR2 sequences are LNHDA and SQIVND (reference sequence). The CDR3 loop spans 13 amino acids. Trimming cost V 1 base and J 3 bases, with 5 bases left between them. CDR3 sequence (DNA): TGTGCCAGTAGTATAGGTGCGACAGATACGCAGTATTTT. It specifies CASSIGATDTQYF.

The chain couples TRBV5-4 to TRBJ2-7, with D perhaps matching TRBD1 (5 bases). The V end was cut by 0 bases, the J end by 2 bases, with 9 bases between. The CDR3 is 14 amino acids. Per germline, CDR1 SGHNT and CDR2 YYREEE (reference sequence). CDR3 sequence reads: CASSLEPGTYEQYF. CDR3 DNA: TGTGCCAGCAGCTTGGAGCCAGGGACCTACGAGCAGTACTTC.